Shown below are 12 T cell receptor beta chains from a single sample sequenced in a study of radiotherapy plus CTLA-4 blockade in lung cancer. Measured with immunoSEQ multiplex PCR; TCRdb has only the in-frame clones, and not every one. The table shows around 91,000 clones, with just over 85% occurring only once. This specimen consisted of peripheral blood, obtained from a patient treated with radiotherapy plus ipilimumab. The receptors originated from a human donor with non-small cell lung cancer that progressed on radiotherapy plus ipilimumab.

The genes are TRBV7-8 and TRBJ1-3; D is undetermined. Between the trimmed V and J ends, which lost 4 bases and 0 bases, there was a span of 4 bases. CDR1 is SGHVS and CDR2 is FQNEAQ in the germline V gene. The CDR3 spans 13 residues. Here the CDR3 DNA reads TGTGCCAGCAGCTCATCCTCTGGAAACACCATATATTTT. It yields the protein CASSSSSGNTIYF.

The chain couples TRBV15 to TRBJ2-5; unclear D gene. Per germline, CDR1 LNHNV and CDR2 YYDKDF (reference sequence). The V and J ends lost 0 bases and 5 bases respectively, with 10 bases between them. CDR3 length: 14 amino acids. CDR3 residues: CATSRDLGKETQYF. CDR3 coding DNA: TGTGCCACCAGCAGAGATCTAGGAAAGGAGACCCAGTACTTC.

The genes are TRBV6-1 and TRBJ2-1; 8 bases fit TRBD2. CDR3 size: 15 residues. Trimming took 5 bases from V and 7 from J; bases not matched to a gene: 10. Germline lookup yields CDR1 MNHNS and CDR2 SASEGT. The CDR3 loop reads CASSLREGQRNEQFF. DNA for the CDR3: TGTGCCAGCAGTCTTCGGGAGGGCCAAAGGAATGAGCAGTTCTTC.

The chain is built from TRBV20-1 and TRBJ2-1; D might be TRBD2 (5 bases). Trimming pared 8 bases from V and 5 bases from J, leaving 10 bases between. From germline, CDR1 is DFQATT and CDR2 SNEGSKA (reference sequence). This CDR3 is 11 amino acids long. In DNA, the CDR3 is TGCAGTAAGCGGACGAACAATGAGCAGTTCTTC. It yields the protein CSKRTNNEQFF.

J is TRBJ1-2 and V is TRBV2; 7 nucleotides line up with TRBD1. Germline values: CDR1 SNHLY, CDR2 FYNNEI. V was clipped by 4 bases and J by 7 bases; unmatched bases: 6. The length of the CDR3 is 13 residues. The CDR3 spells CASSVQTGLGYTF. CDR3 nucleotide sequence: TGTGCCAGCAGTGTTCAGACAGGGCTTGGCTACACCTTC.

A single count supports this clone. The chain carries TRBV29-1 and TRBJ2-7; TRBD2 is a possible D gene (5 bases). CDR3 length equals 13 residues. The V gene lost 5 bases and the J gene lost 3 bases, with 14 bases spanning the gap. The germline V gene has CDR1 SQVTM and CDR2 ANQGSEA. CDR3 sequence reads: CSVTAGDFYEQYF. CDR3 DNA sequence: TGCAGCGTTACGGCCGGGGATTTCTACGAGCAGTACTTC.

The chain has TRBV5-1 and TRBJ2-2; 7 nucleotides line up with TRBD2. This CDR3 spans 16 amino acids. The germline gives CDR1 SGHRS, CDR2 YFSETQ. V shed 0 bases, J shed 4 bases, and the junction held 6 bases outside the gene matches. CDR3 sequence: CASSLAGGGGTGELFF. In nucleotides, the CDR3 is TGCGCCAGCAGCTTGGCGGGGGGTGGAGGCACCGGGGAGCTGTTTTTT.

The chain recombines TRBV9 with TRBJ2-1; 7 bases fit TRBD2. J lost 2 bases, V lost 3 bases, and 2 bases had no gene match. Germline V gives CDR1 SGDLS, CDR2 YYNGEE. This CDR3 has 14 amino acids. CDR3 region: CASSAGLAYNEQFF. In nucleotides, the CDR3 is TGTGCCAGCAGCGCTGGACTAGCCTACAATGAGCAGTTCTTC.

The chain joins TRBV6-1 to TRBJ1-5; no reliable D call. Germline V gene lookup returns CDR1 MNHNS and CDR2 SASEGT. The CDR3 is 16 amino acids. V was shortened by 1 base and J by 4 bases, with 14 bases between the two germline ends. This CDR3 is CASSEDEVGWNQPQHF. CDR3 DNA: TGTGCCAGCAGTGAAGACGAGGTTGGGTGGAATCAGCCCCAGCATTTT.

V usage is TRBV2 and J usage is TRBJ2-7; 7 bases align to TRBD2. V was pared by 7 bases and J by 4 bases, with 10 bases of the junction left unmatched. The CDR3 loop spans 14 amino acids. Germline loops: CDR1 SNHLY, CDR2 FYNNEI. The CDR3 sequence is CASTLAGVSYEQYF. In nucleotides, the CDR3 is TGTGCCAGCACTCTGGCGGGAGTGTCATACGAGCAGTACTTC.

The CDR3 DNA follows: TGTGCCAGCAGTGAATATTGGGGAAACACCATATATTTT. It specifies CASSEYWGNTIYF. The J gene is TRBJ1-3, the V gene TRBV2; D not resolved. Germline CDR1 and CDR2: SNHLY and FYNNEI. This CDR3 is 13 amino acids long. V was shortened by 2 bases and J by 4 bases, with 6 bases between the two germline ends.

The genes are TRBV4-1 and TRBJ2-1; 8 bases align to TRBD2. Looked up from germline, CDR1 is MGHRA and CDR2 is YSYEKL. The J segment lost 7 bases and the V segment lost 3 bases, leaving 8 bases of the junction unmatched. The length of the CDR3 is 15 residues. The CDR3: CASSQMGLGANEQFF. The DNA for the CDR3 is TGCGCCAGCAGCCAGATGGGACTAGGTGCGAATGAGCAGTTCTTC.